The clone carrying this T cell receptor beta chain has ten or more counts. Its antigen is unknown. The sequenced fragment ends 3 residues before the CDR3 boundary, so the rest is inferred from the germline J gene. The sample contains more than one DNA sequence encoding this CDR3. V gave up 2 bases and J gave up 4 bases, with 6 bases separating them. There are 13 residues in the CDR3. Germline V gene sequence: CDR1 DFQATT, CDR2 SNEGSKA (reference sequence). These data come from a study of T cell clonality in common variable immunodeficiency. Study outcomes and limitations: Fewer deletions and N-nucleotide insertions were reportedly seen in common variable immunodeficiency TCR beta sequences.

CVID and control samples used equivalent genomic DNA input. The repertoire was sequenced with immunoSEQ multiplex PCR; TCRdb's copy has only in-frame clones and lacks some. This sample has 30,000 to 40,000 clones, each found more than once. The receptor was derived from a person aged 18 to 70 in good health. Sequences were obtained from peripheral blood mononuclear cells. The chain combines TRBV20-1 with TRBJ2-6, with D perhaps TRBD2 (5 bases). Incomplete CDR3 DNA: TGCAGTGCTAGACTAGCCGGGGCCAACGTC. It translates to CSARLAGANV. The CDR3 as a whole reads CSARLAGANVLTF.